Shown below are 6 T cell receptor beta chains from a single sample sequenced in a study of identical twins. A single record per CDR3 protein comes from TCRdb applying MiXCR to the 5' RACE reads. Of some 730,000 distinct CDR3 sequences in the sample, over 15% are singletons; the top ten hold under 15%. The sample was also reused in another study, on T cells expressing NK-cell markers.

Source material: PBMCs. Every receptor here comes from a woman between 18 and 29 years old in good health.

The chain is built from TRBV3-1 and TRBJ1-2; perhaps TRBD1 as D (5 bases). Trimming cost V 3 bases and J 7 bases, with 12 bases left between them. The CDR3 has 13 amino acids. Germline V gene lookup returns CDR1 LGHDT and CDR2 YNNKEL (reference sequence). The CDR3: CASSHTLGAGYTF. CDR3 DNA sequence: TGTGCCAGCAGCCATACTCTAGGGGCTGGCTACACCTTC.

This clonotype was detected a few times. The chain couples TRBV12-3 or TRBV12-4 to TRBJ1-6, with D uncertain. This CDR3 contains 11 residues. The V end was cut by 6 bases, the J end by 11 bases, with 8 bases between. CDR3 bases: TGTGCCAGCAGGGGTATGACACCCCTCCACTTT. Translated, it gives CASRGMTPLHF.

A few counts support this clonotype. The chain links TRBV7-9 to TRBJ2-7; D possibly corresponds to TRBD1 (5 bases). V was cut by 7 bases and J by 7 bases, with 17 bases left in between. The CDR3 totals 13 residues. Germline values: CDR1 SEHNR, CDR2 FQNEAQ (reference sequence). The CDR3: CASNIEGAGEQYF. DNA of the CDR3: TGTGCCAGCAATATCGAAGGGGCAGGGGAGCAGTACTTC. Complete variable domain (other parts from reference TRBV7-9 and TRBJ2-7): DTGVSQNPRHKITKRGQNVTFRCDPISEHNRLYWYRQTLGQGPEFLTYFQNEAQLEKSRLLSDRFSAERPKGSFSTLEIQRTEQGDSAMYLCASNIEGAGEQYFGPGTRLTVT.

In its sample, this clonotype was seen a few times. V and J are TRBV5-1 and TRBJ2-7; possibly TRBD1 for D (6 bases). The V end lost 2 bases, the J end lost 4 bases, and 13 bases lay between the germline ends. The CDR3 runs to 14 residues. Germline CDR1 reads SGHRS; CDR2 reads YFSETQ. CDR3 DNA sequence: TGCGCCAGCAGCTTAACGGGACACATATACGAGCAGTACTTC. Amino acid sequence: CASSLTGHIYEQYF.

The CDR3 coding sequence is TGTGCCAGCAGTTCTTCACCGGCTAGGTTTGAGCAGTTCTTC. It encodes CASSSSPARFEQFF. This sequence joins TRBV6-2 or TRBV6-3 and TRBJ2-1; D gene uncertain. The germline V gene encodes CDR1 MNHEY and CDR2 SVGEGT. Trimming took 4 bases from V and 9 from J, leaving 16 bases between them. The length of the CDR3 is 14 residues.

The chain is built from TRBV10-1 and TRBJ2-3; TRBD2 aligns across 10 bases. The CDR3 length is 18 residues. CDR1 WNHNN and CDR2 SYGVQD come from the germline V gene (reference sequence). V lost 0 bases to trimming and J lost 2 bases; unmatched junction nucleotides: 8. CDR3 in amino acids: CASSESLTLAGATDTQYF. CDR3 DNA sequence: TGCGCCAGCAGTGAGTCGCTTACGCTAGCGGGGGCCACAGATACGCAGTATTTT.